Here is one T cell receptor (beta chain) with its context. Method: immunoSEQ multiplex PCR; TCRdb's copy keeps in-frame clones and lacks some. The table includes 100,000 or so clones, 83% detected once. This sample was taken from a study of control samples from healthy donors and cancer patients. The sequencing sample was made of blood. The source of this sequence is a woman between 45 and 65 years old in good health.

In DNA form, the CDR3 reads TGTGCCAGCAGTTCCCCGGGACAGGCCCCCTACAATGAGCAGTTCTTC. This codes for CASSSPGQAPYNEQFF. The J gene is TRBJ2-1, the V gene TRBV6-5; 8 nucleotides line up with TRBD1. The germline V gene has CDR1 MNHEY and CDR2 SVGAGI. Trimming removed 4 bases from V and 2 bases from J; junction bases left unmatched: 7. The CDR3 consists of 16 residues.